Sequencing of this TCR beta chain was carried out in a study of shared clonotypes between healthy human individuals. Those who donated were healthy HIV-negative adults, with no recent acute infections or vaccinations reported. From CD4+ cells came CD45RA+ naive and CD45RA-negative memory subsets. The assay ran at deep level. The protocol was immunoSEQ multiplex PCR, while the TCRdb copy is restricted to in-frame clones and leaves out a portion. The data show approximately 1,500,000 clones, approximately 96% seen once. The sequence came from a man younger than 45 in good health. Sequencing input: naive CD4+ T cells sorted from blood. Subset indicated: CD45RA+ positively selected.

CDR3 DNA: TGTGCCAGCTCCCCTCCGGATCGGGGCGCGGAGCAGTACTTC. It codes for CASSPPDRGAEQYF. The V and J genes are TRBV6-5 and TRBJ2-7; D possibly uses TRBD1 or TRBD2 (5 bases each). Germline V gene sequence: CDR1 MNHEY, CDR2 SVGAGI. The CDR3 length is 14 residues. Trimming removed 8 bases at V and 7 bases at J, with 21 bases between.